The 27 T cell receptor beta chains listed next were all sequenced from one sample in a study of identical twins. TCRdb re-analysed the 5' RACE reads in MiXCR, keeping a single row per CDR3 protein. The sample has around 490,000 distinct CDR3 sequences, 12% to 15% seen once. The data also belong to a second study, concerning yellow fever vaccine responses in identical twins.

The sample comprised CD4+ T cells sorted from blood. The receptors were gathered from a woman under 30 in good health.

The chain is built from TRBV11-2 and TRBJ2-3; unclear D gene. The V end lost 1 base, the J end lost 4 bases, and 6 bases lay between the germline ends. The CDR3 length is 13 residues. Germline CDR1 SGHAT, CDR2 FQNNGV. The CDR3 sequence: CASSLANPDTQYF. The DNA for the CDR3 is TGTGCCAGCAGCTTAGCTAACCCAGATACGCAGTATTTT.

The rearrangement joins TRBV7-9 to TRBJ1-4, with D hard to call. V was cut by 0 bases and J by 4 bases, with 12 bases left in between. CDR1 and CDR2 from the germline V gene are SEHNR and FQNEAQ (reference sequence). The CDR3 loop spans 16 amino acids. The CDR3: CASSLASGTFNEKLFF. The CDR3 nucleotides are TGTGCCAGCAGCTTAGCTTCGGGCACATTTAATGAAAAACTGTTTTTT.

Here the CDR3 DNA reads TGCAGCATCAGCGTACAGGGACGGACCCAGTACTTC. It is translated as CSISVQGRTQYF. The rearrangement joins TRBV29-1 to TRBJ2-5; D possibly corresponds to TRBD1 (6 bases). In germline, CDR1 is SQVTM, CDR2 ANQGSEA. V lost 8 bases and J lost 7, with 17 bases in between. The CDR3 length is 12 residues. Complete variable domain (other parts from reference TRBV29-1 and TRBJ2-5): SAVISQKPSRDICQRGTSLTIQCQVDSQVTMMFWYRQQPGQSLTLIATANQGSEATYESGFVIDKFPISRPNLTFSTLTVSNMSPEDSSIYLCSISVQGRTQYFGPGTRLLVL.

This rearrangement joins TRBV27 to TRBJ2-5; maybe TRBD1 (6 bases). The CDR3 covers 14 residues. The germline V gene encodes CDR1 MNHEY and CDR2 SMNVEV (reference sequence). Trimming took off 6 bases at V and 3 bases at J, with 14 bases between the two ends. CDR3 bases: TGTGCCAGCAGCCGAAAGGACAGTAAAGAGACCCAGTACTTC. Translated: CASSRKDSKETQYF.

This chain uses TRBV6-5 with TRBJ2-3; 7 bases match TRBD2. The CDR3 runs 13 residues. CDR1 is MNHEY and CDR2 is SVGAGI in the germline V gene. Trimming at V came to 4 bases and at J to 8 bases, leaving 6 bases not matched to a gene. The CDR3 protein is CASSSRLAGTQYF. CDR3 sequence (DNA): TGTGCCAGCAGTTCTCGACTAGCTGGTACGCAGTATTTT.

This clonotype was observed a handful of times. The chain carries TRBV20-1 and TRBJ2-7; 13 bases map to TRBD2. V was clipped by 6 bases and J by 3 bases; unmatched bases: 8. The CDR3 consists of 15 residues. Germline V CDR1 and CDR2: DFQATT, SNEGSKA (reference sequence). CDR3 DNA sequence: TGCAGTGCAATACCGGGACTAGCGGGATACTACGAGCAGTACTTC. It specifies CSAIPGLAGYYEQYF.

This clonotype showed up just a few times. V usage is TRBV15 and J usage is TRBJ2-2; TRBD2 might be the D (5 bases). Germline CDR1 and CDR2: LNHNV and YYDKDF (reference sequence). The V gene lost 3 bases and the J gene lost 3 bases, with 8 bases spanning the gap. The CDR3 is made up of 14 amino acids. In DNA form, the CDR3 reads TGTGCCACCAGCAGGACTACATACACCGGGGAGCTGTTTTTT. Translation gives CATSRTTYTGELFF. The entire variable domain, with the rest obtained from reference TRBV15 and TRBJ2-2, is as follows: DAMVIQNPRYQVTQFGKPVTLSCSQTLNHNVMYWYQQKSSQAPKLLFHYYDKDFNNEADTPDNFQSRRPNTSFCFLDIRSPGLGDTAMYLCATSRTTYTGELFFGEGSRLTVL.

The genes are TRBV10-2 and TRBJ2-1; TRBD2 matches 8 bases. Trimming removed 3 bases from V and 4 bases from J; junction bases left unmatched: 14. Germline V CDR1 and CDR2: WSHSY, SAAADI. The CDR3 loop spans 18 amino acids. As DNA, the CDR3 is TGCGCCAGCAGTGATGGTCTTTTCCGGGGGGGCCAGTACAATGAGCAGTTCTTC. This encodes CASSDGLFRGGQYNEQFF.

The chain links TRBV5-1 to TRBJ2-6; D may correspond to TRBD1 or TRBD2 (5 bases each). V was trimmed by 4 bases and J by 1 base, leaving 15 bases between them. The CDR3 covers 17 residues. Germline lookup yields CDR1 SGHRS and CDR2 YFSETQ. Written as DNA, the CDR3 is TGCGCCAGCAGCCTTTTAGGGACCGAATCTGGGGCCAACGTCCTGACTTTC. Protein product: CASSLLGTESGANVLTF.

The rearrangement joins TRBV24-1 to TRBJ2-5; weak D call: TRBD1 (6 bases). Per germline, CDR1 KGHDR and CDR2 SFDVKD. Trimming stripped 6 bases from V and 5 bases from J, with 12 bases between. CDR3 length equals 13 residues. CDR3 protein: CATSPQGLETQYF. In nucleotides, the CDR3 is TGTGCCACCAGTCCTCAGGGGCTGGAGACCCAGTACTTC.

V gene TRBV7-2 combines with J gene TRBJ2-2; the match to TRBD2 covers 10 bases. The V segment lost 0 bases and the J segment 5 bases; nucleotides outside the gene matches: 3. The CDR3 runs 16 residues. The germline CDR1 and CDR2 sequences are SGHTA and FQGNSA. CDR3 DNA: TGTGCCAGCAGCTTAGCGAGCGGGGGGGTAACCGGGGAGCTGTTTTTT. This sequence encodes CASSLASGGVTGELFF.

This clonotype was observed a handful of times. This sequence joins TRBV2 and TRBJ1-5; D gene uncertain. Per germline, CDR1 SNHLY and CDR2 FYNNEI. The CDR3 is made up of 14 amino acids. V gave up 6 bases and J gave up 5 bases, with 14 bases separating them. CDR3 in DNA: TGTGCCAGCAGGGGCATCGGAGTGGATCAGCCCCAGCATTTT. Residues: CASRGIGVDQPQHF.

The chain is built from TRBV6-2 or TRBV6-3 and TRBJ2-5; D not resolved. Germline assignment: CDR1 MNHEY and CDR2 SVGEGT. Trimming left V 6 bases short and J 7 bases short, with 24 bases between. The CDR3 spans 16 residues. The CDR3 loop reads CASSFSRTQQEGTQYF. The DNA of the CDR3 is TGTGCCAGCAGCTTCTCCCGGACCCAGCAGGAAGGGACCCAGTACTTC.

The sample holds a few counts of this clonotype. The chain uses TRBV18 and TRBJ1-1; 7 nucleotides align to TRBD1. The junction had 6 bases not matched to a gene; V was cut back by 4 bases and J by 4 bases. CDR3 length: 14 amino acids. CDR1 is KGHSH and CDR2 is LQKENI in the germline V gene. This CDR3 is CASSRQGKFTEAFF. As DNA, the CDR3 is TGTGCCAGCTCACGACAGGGTAAATTCACTGAAGCTTTCTTT.

In this sample, this clonotype turned up a few times. The chain employs TRBV20-1 and TRBJ1-5; D gene unclear. Germline CDR1 is DFQATT and CDR2 is SNEGSKA (reference sequence). This CDR3 has 14 residues. V lost 6 bases and J lost 2, with 14 bases in between. The CDR3 region has the DNA TGCAGTGCCCTAGTTTCGGTGGGCAATCAGCCCCAGCATTTT. Its protein is CSALVSVGNQPQHF.

To note about this clonotype: One end of the junction varies from germline; a read error may be responsible. The V gene is TRBV7-2, the J gene TRBJ2-1; 9 bases line up with TRBD1. Germline CDR1 reads SGHTA; CDR2 reads FQGNSA. There are 16 residues in the CDR3. This CDR3 is CASSPRRDRVGNEQFF. CDR3 DNA sequence: TGTGCCAGCAGCCCCAGGCGGGACAGGGTAGGCAATGAGCAGTTCTTT.

The CDR3 coding sequence is TGTGCCAGCGTACCGCGGTCCGGGACAGGGGTGGCAGATACGCAGTATTTT. Encoded protein: CASVPRSGTGVADTQYF. V is TRBV12-3 or TRBV12-4 and J is TRBJ2-3, with TRBD1 matching over 10 bases. The CDR3 length is 17 residues. V gave up 8 bases and J gave up 4 bases; unmatched junction bases: 15.

This clonotype was counted ten times or more. The genes are TRBV7-6 and TRBJ2-4; TRBD1 matches 8 bases. The V segment lost 1 base and the J segment 4 bases; nucleotides outside the gene matches: 3. The germline V gene encodes CDR1 SGHVS and CDR2 FNYEAQ. The length of the CDR3 is 15 residues. CDR3 sequence reads: CASSLGGTGKNIQYF. CDR3 nucleotides: TGTGCCAGCAGCTTAGGCGGGACAGGAAAAAACATTCAGTACTTC.

The V gene is TRBV2, the J gene TRBJ2-1; D ambiguous. This CDR3 has 15 amino acids. V shed 1 base and J shed 0 bases, with 7 bases lying between them. Germline V lookup: CDR1 SNHLY, CDR2 FYNNEI. The CDR3 DNA reads as TGTGCCAGCAGTGAAGACTCAAGCTCCTACAATGAGCAGTTCTTC. Its translation is CASSEDSSSYNEQFF.

The rearrangement links TRBV6-1 to TRBJ1-1; 8 bases are a match to TRBD1. CDR3 size: 15 residues. The junction had 10 bases not matched to a gene; V was cut back by 10 bases and J by 0 bases. Germline-derived CDR1 and CDR2 are MNHNS and SASEGT. The CDR3 loop reads CATENRDRMNTEAFF. CDR3 bases: TGTGCCACCGAGAACCGGGACAGGATGAACACTGAAGCTTTCTTT.

There are a few counts of this clonotype. The V and J genes are TRBV6-1 and TRBJ2-3, with 9 bases identical to TRBD1. Per germline, CDR1 MNHNS and CDR2 SASEGT. Losses at the gene ends were 6 bases for V and 3 bases for J; bases not matched to a gene: 7. This CDR3 contains 15 residues. The CDR3 region has the DNA TGTGCCAGCAGCAACACAGGGGGCGATACAGATACGCAGTATTTT. The encoded protein is CASSNTGGDTDTQYF.

The DNA of the CDR3 is TGTGCCAGCTCACCACCGATGGCAGGGAGTTTGGAAGCTTTCTTT. Amino acid sequence: CASSPPMAGSLEAFF. This rearrangement joins TRBV18 to TRBJ1-1; possibly TRBD1 for D (5 bases). Germline CDR1 is KGHSH and CDR2 is LQKENI. The V end was cut by 0 bases, the J end by 8 bases, with 16 bases between. The CDR3 runs 15 residues.

The V call is TRBV28, the J call TRBJ2-7; D call uncertain. Germline CDR1 reads MDHEN; CDR2 reads SYDVKM. The CDR3 is made up of 16 amino acids. The V end was cut by 6 bases, the J end by 0 bases, with 18 bases between. DNA of the CDR3: TGTGCCAGCAGCCGCTTTGATGACACGAGCTCCTACGAGCAGTACTTC. Translating it yields CASSRFDDTSSYEQYF.

This clonotype showed up just once. CDR3 in amino acids: CATSDSQGAGNQPQHF. The DNA of the CDR3 is TGTGCCACCAGTGATTCCCAGGGGGCTGGGAATCAGCCCCAGCATTTT. J is TRBJ1-5 and V is TRBV24-1, with 8 bases that match TRBD1. CDR3 length equals 16 residues. Germline CDR1 and CDR2: KGHDR and SFDVKD. V lost 2 bases, J lost 4 bases, and 6 bases stayed unmatched.

The rearrangement joins TRBV6-1 to TRBJ2-7; TRBD1 matches at 7 bases. Germline CDR1 is MNHNS and CDR2 is SASEGT. J was trimmed by 7 bases and V by 1 base; bases with no gene match: 7. There are 14 residues in the CDR3. In nucleotides, the CDR3 is TGTGCCAGCAGTGAAGGGACAGGTTTGGGAGAGCAGTACGTC. Protein sequence: CASSEGTGLGEQYV.

The table lists this clonotype with many counts. The chain recombines TRBV3-1 with TRBJ2-4; D is unclear. The CDR3 contains 16 residues. Germline loops: CDR1 LGHDT, CDR2 YNNKEL (reference sequence). Trimming stripped 0 bases from V and 3 bases from J, with 12 bases between. The CDR3 spells CASSQDLRVGKNIQYF. The CDR3, as DNA: TGTGCCAGCAGCCAAGATTTACGGGTCGGCAAAAACATTCAGTACTTC.

The V call is TRBV12-3 or TRBV12-4, the J call TRBJ2-5, with D possibly called TRBD1 or TRBD2 (6 bases each). The V gene lost 5 bases and the J gene lost 4 bases, with 11 bases spanning the gap. The CDR3 has 13 amino acids. The CDR3 region has the DNA TGTGCCAGCAGTAAACAGGGAGGAGAGACCCAGTACTTC. Amino acid sequence: CASSKQGGETQYF.